This T cell receptor (beta chain) was observed in a study of spatial heterogeneity in lung cancer. Overall study findings and caveats: Among blood samples, ubiquitous expanded tumor TCRs appeared more at resection than at follow-up.

This clonotype was detected a few times. The antigen remains undetermined. Every TCR cDNA molecule carried a tag that served as a unique molecular identifier. TCRdb used MiXCR to reprocess the 5' RACE reads, holding one entry per CDR3 protein. The table records 30,000 to 45,000 distinct CDR3 sequences, roughly 7.2% of them present only once. V was pared by 2 bases and J by 0 bases, with 4 bases between. Germline V lookup: CDR1 SGHVS, CDR2 FQNEAQ. CDR3 size: 13 residues. Time point given: sample taken at primary tumor resection. Donors were 72 untreated early-stage non-small cell lung cancer patients. The chain couples TRBV7-8 to TRBJ1-1; no reliable D call. This TCR came from a female donor with early-stage non-small cell lung cancer. This material consisted of PBMCs, taken at surgery. In DNA, the CDR3 is TGTGCCAGCAGCTTACAGATGAACACTGAAGCTTTCTTT. Protein sequence: CASSLQMNTEAFF.